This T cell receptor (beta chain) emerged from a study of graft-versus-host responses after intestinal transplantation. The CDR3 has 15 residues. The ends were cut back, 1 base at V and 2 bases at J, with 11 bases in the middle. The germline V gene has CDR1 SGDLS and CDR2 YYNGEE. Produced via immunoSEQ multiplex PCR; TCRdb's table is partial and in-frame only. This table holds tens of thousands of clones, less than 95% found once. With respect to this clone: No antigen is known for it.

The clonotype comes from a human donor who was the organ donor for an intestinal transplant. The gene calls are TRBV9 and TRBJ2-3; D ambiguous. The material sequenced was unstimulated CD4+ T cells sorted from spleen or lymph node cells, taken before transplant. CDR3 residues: CASSVSAAPTDTQYF. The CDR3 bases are TGTGCCAGCAGCGTATCGGCTGCACCCACAGATACGCAGTATTTT.